This T cell receptor (beta chain) was sequenced during a study of B cell selection in AIRE deficiency. Clones were read by immunoSEQ multiplex PCR, and TCRdb kept only the in-frame ones, dropping some. The repertoire includes approximately 24,000 clones, roughly 95% of them detected once, and 0.2% to 0.3% sits in the top ten. Sorting defined conventional CD4 T cells as CD4+CD127+. Healthy unrelated donors supplied the control samples. Concerning this clone itself: What it recognizes is unknown.

General study points: Only TCRbeta was sequenced; roughly two fifths of shared healthy Treg sequences appeared in Tconv. Approximately 31% of healthy-shared Treg sequences were found among patient Tconv cells.

The source material was CD4+CD127+ conventional T cells sorted from PBMCs. This TCR was recovered from a human donor in good health.

The CDR3 is CASSRLGSQETQYF. The DNA of the CDR3 is TGTGCCAGCAGCCGCTTGGGAAGCCAAGAGACCCAGTACTTC. The V call is TRBV14, the J call TRBJ2-5; D uncertain. CDR3 length: 14 residues. Trimming shortened V by 4 bases and J by 1 base, and 10 bases separated the two germline ends. Germline V lookup: CDR1 SGHDN, CDR2 FVKESK.